Reported below is one T cell receptor beta chain. What it binds is not known. This CDR3 spans 16 amino acids. Trimming removed 0 bases from V and 3 bases from J; junction bases left unmatched: 3. CDR1 and CDR2 from the germline V gene are LGHNA and YNFKEQ. Primers: 60 Vbeta forward and 13 Jbeta reverse. Sequencing was performed with immunoSEQ multiplex PCR; in TCRdb, only in-frame clones are kept and a portion is missing. The table lists about 130,000 clones, approximately 83% of them singletons, with about 3.5% in the top ten. The sample is drawn from a study of cytomegalovirus exposure and HLA in healthy donors. In the study overall: Among 150 million to 200 million T cells, an earlier analysis found 117 million unique TCR beta sequences.

Study conclusions and caveats: Later on, a genetic analysis was performed. It linked a missense variant in DCLRE1C with V- and J-gene trimming of TCR beta. Most TCR beta V segments were productive about 87% or about 30% of the time in an earlier analysis.

The sequencing input was PBMCs. This sequence was found in a woman aged 40-49 years in good health and CMV-seropositive. The rearrangement links TRBV4-2 to TRBJ1-3; the match to TRBD1 covers 9 bases. The CDR3 region is CASSQETGGGGNTIYF. CDR3 DNA: TGTGCCAGCAGCCAAGAGACAGGGGGAGGTGGAAACACCATATATTTT.